This T cell receptor beta chain was profiled in a study of blood T cells in healthy people across ages (dated by TCRdb to 2014 to 2015). At the level of the whole study: In model experiments, template switching captured about one uniquely barcoded TCR beta cDNA molecule for every two T cells. To track age-related changes in TCR beta repertoire diversity, the study relied on deep sequencing normalized with unique cDNA molecular identifiers. Four age groups were formed from the donors: young (average 16 years), middle-aged (approximately 40), aged (roughly 58) and long-lived (about 75). To avoid experimental bias, donors of different ages were randomly spread across the sequencing lanes. Using the same blood draw, the study looked at two additional independent replicas of 1 million unique cDNA reads for two donors, one aged 18 to 30 and the other aged 80 or older.

Library preparation used 5' RACE. Sequencer: Illumina HiSeq 2500. A second PCR of about 7 to 12 cycles was run with a J-beta primer mix and a sample-barcoded 5' primer. Each TCR beta cDNA molecule received a unique molecular identifier from a template-switch 5' adaptor carrying 12 random nucleotides. Each sample yielded at least 2.5 million CDR3-containing paired-end reads. First-strand cDNA synthesis was performed from all RNA using the Mint cDNA synthesis kit, with priming by a TRBC-specific oligonucleotide. After uracil-DNA glycosylase treatment, a first 18-cycle PCR used universal primers M1SS and BC2_uni_R on all cDNA. The authors' analysis ran thus. For normalization, 1 million high-quality reads, each with a distinct molecular identifier, were randomly selected from each sample. Instead of being binned into consensus sequences, reads with shared molecular identifiers were discarded. MiTCR, run with a Q25 quality threshold and the strictest error-elimination algorithm, handled CDR3 identification, clonotype clustering and error correction. A nonparametric unseen species model using Euler transformation provided a lower-bound estimate of total TCR beta diversity. The public reads were reprocessed in TCRdb via fastp at Q25 and MiXCR, keeping in-frame beta chains. CDR3 protein duplicates are merged, each entry listing the most common genes and DNA. None of the V and J calls come from the authors' own analysis; TCRdb made them. This sample holds approximately 360,000 distinct CDR3 sequences; about 52% were observed only once. The ten largest account for roughly 51% of the sample.

Turning to this clonotype: Its antigen remains undetermined. Base qualities are not at hand, and no much larger clone is one base apart.

The study at large found these results: Estimates of total diversity based on one million sequenced T cells were considered lower bounds and underestimates. A strong correlation was found between observed TCR beta diversity and the percentage of naive T cells measured by flow cytometry. Since profiling was done on bulk unsorted PBMCs, naive and antigen-experienced compartments could not be conclusively compared. Because the CMV infection status of the donors was unknown, age-related changes in expanded clonotypes may potentially have been confounded. Compared with the aged group, the long-lived group had more naive CD4+ T cells, fewer expanded clones and increased TCR diversity, suggesting age selection. As age increased, observed TCR beta diversity per million T cells dropped in a roughly linear way, and a significant reduction was already evident by age 40.

Including cysteine and phenylalanine, the CDR3 has 14 amino acids. The DNA shown is the 42-base CDR3, in frame from base 1. Trimming takes 6 bases from V and 13 bases from J, and the germline ends sit 22 bases apart. Donors were a few dozen systemically healthy Caucasian individuals from Russia aged roughly 6 to 95 years. Around 9.8 milliliters of peripheral blood were collected from each donor into EDTA-treated Vacutainer tubes. Ficoll-Paque density-gradient centrifugation was used to isolate PBMCs, with at least 6.5 million obtained per sample. Trizol reagent was used to extract total RNA from PBMCs, with at least 5.5 micrograms per sample. The percentages of naive CD45RAhigh/CD27high T cells were determined by flow cytometry on a PBMC aliquot from every donor.

The chain is assembled from TRBV12-3 or TRBV12-4 and TRBJ2-1; a weak D assignment points to TRBD2 (6 bases agree). Sequencing was done on a sample of blood. The receptor was isolated from a man aged 60 to 75 in good health. The DNA sequence is TGTGCCAGCAGAGGCTTGGGATTCCGGGAGACCCAGTTCTTC. It codes for CASRGLGFRETQFF.